This T cell receptor beta chain is drawn from a study of T-cell reconstitution after alpha-beta-depleted transplantation in children. Broader study findings: Expanded graft clones, several hundred of them, were reportedly the source of alpha-beta T cells about two months after transplant. A year post-transplant, T-cell counts and diversity derived mostly from newly produced T cells. For some patients, TCRbeta diversity was high at day 60 because of recipient T cells and thymic progenitors that survived.

Using unique molecular identifiers, the investigators prepared the TCRbeta library. TCRdb used MiXCR to reprocess the PCR reads, holding one entry per CDR3 protein. The sample lists 250,000 to 350,000 distinct CDR3 sequences; around 25% were seen once. Of note for this clonotype: Antigen: not known.

Germline trimming cut 6 bases from V and 0 bases from J; bases unmatched to any gene: 14. The CDR3 is 18 amino acids. In germline, CDR1 is MNHNS, CDR2 SASEGT. Specimen: PBMCs, mostly from graft donor cells, collected 180 days after TCRalphabeta/CD19-depleted stem cell transplant. The chain has TRBV6-1 and TRBJ2-4; 7 nucleotides align to TRBD1. The origin of this receptor is a male patient younger than 18 who had a stem cell transplant for acute lymphoblastic leukemia, so the T cells may come from the graft donor. The CDR3 protein is CASRFAGTAEVAKNIQYF. The CDR3 coding sequence is TGTGCCAGCAGGTTCGCCGGGACAGCGGAAGTAGCCAAAAACATTCAGTACTTC.